A single sample is the source of the 11 T cell receptor beta chains below, sequenced in a study of T cell repertoires in cytomegalovirus infection. TCRdb independently ran MiXCR on the reads; one entry per CDR3 protein. The table records about 470,000 distinct CDR3 sequences, about 39% of them present only once. Which antigens these TCRs recognize remains unknown. The source material was cultured PBMCs, sampled from culture after CMV antigen stimulation. The receptors here all came from a human donor in good health (CMV status not recorded). Some clones in this sample may be carry-over from other donors' samples.

The CDR3 sequence: CASSLWSPRTSGRVNEQFF. The CDR3 DNA reads TGTGCCAGCAGTCTTTGGTCCCCTCGGACTAGCGGGAGGGTTAATGAGCAGTTCTTC. The V gene is TRBV6-2 or TRBV6-3, the J gene TRBJ2-1; 15 nucleotides match TRBD2. CDR3 length equals 19 residues. The trim removed 5 bases at V and 7 bases at J, leaving 15 bases unmatched. The germline V gene encodes CDR1 MNHEY and CDR2 SVGEGT.

This clonotype was counted between two and nine times. The chain is built from TRBV11-2 and TRBJ2-5; D gene ambiguous. The CDR3 covers 14 residues. V was clipped by 0 bases and J by 5 bases, with 10 bases between them. Germline V gene lookup returns CDR1 SGHAT and CDR2 FQNNGV. CDR3 sequence: CASSLDLSLETQYF. In nucleotides, the CDR3 is TGTGCCAGCAGCTTAGATCTGAGTTTGGAGACCCAGTACTTC.

This chain connects TRBV4-2 to TRBJ2-3; D possibly matches TRBD1 or TRBD2 (5 bases each). This CDR3 spans 13 amino acids. Trimming left V 0 bases short and J 9 bases short, with 10 bases between. Germline V gene sequence: CDR1 LGHNA, CDR2 YNFKEQ. CDR3 protein: CASSQEPGDTQYF. Here the CDR3 DNA reads TGTGCCAGCAGCCAAGAGCCCGGGGACACGCAGTATTTT.

The chain employs TRBV7-8 and TRBJ2-7, with D perhaps matching TRBD1 (6 bases). Trimming left V 7 bases short and J 6 bases short, with 19 bases between. Germline assignment: CDR1 SGHVS and CDR2 FQNEAQ. The CDR3 loop spans 14 amino acids. The CDR3 sequence is CASTGGQFGSEQYF. CDR3 coding DNA: TGTGCCAGCACCGGAGGACAGTTCGGTAGCGAGCAGTACTTC.

This clonotype was found a few times. The chain combines TRBV4-1 with TRBJ1-6; unclear D gene. The germline V gene encodes CDR1 MGHRA and CDR2 YSYEKL. V lost 0 bases and J lost 7, with 7 bases in between. The CDR3 loop spans 14 amino acids. The CDR3 loop is CASSQDFRNSPLHF. The CDR3 DNA sequence: TGCGCCAGCAGCCAAGATTTCCGAAATTCACCCCTCCACTTT.

V gene TRBV5-6 combines with J gene TRBJ2-3; 10 bases are shared with TRBD1. J gave up 3 bases and V 6 bases, and 7 bases lay outside the gene matches. This CDR3 has 15 residues. Germline V gives CDR1 SGHDT, CDR2 YYEEEE. DNA for the CDR3: TGTGCCAGCACCCCGTTGGGACAGGGGACAGATACGCAGTATTTT. Residues: CASTPLGQGTDTQYF.

This clonotype was picked up a small number of times. The chain links TRBV11-2 to TRBJ2-7; 7 bases match TRBD2. J was trimmed by 0 bases and V by 7 bases; bases with no gene match: 12. The CDR3 spans 16 residues. CDR1 and CDR2 (germline): SGHAT, FQNNGV. The chain's CDR3 is CASTIGRTSGSYEQYF. The DNA for the CDR3 is TGTGCCAGCACCATCGGGAGGACATCCGGCTCCTACGAGCAGTACTTC.

In its sample, this clonotype was seen a few times. The chain combines TRBV7-8 with TRBJ2-3; D gene uncertain. Germline CDR1 and CDR2: SGHVS and FQNEAQ. The CDR3 loop spans 16 amino acids. V was trimmed by 1 base and J by 2 bases, leaving 13 bases between them. The CDR3 protein is CASSLVAGGITDTQYF. CDR3 sequence (DNA): TGTGCCAGCAGCTTAGTCGCAGGTGGGATCACAGATACGCAGTATTTT.

This clonotype has a handful of counts. The gene calls are TRBV7-8 and TRBJ1-2; TRBD1 aligns across 7 bases. Germline V gene lookup returns CDR1 SGHVS and CDR2 FQNEAQ. This CDR3 spans 15 amino acids. The V and J ends lost 4 bases and 4 bases, in that order; junction bases with no gene match: 9. The CDR3 reads CASSYGVTGSYGYTF. The DNA for the CDR3 is TGTGCCAGCAGCTACGGGGTGACAGGGAGCTATGGCTACACCTTC.

The chain is built from TRBV12-3 or TRBV12-4 and TRBJ2-1; TRBD1 is a possible D gene (5 bases). V shed 6 bases and J shed 7 bases, with 40 bases lying between them. This CDR3 has 22 amino acids. The CDR3 nucleotides are TGTGCCAGCAGGCAAAAGACCCCGACAGTTCCCTATGCAAGTAGGTATGGGAATGAGCAGTTCTTC. Translated: CASRQKTPTVPYASRYGNEQFF.

This clonotype was observed a few times. The chain employs TRBV7-9 and TRBJ1-2; no reliable D call. The length of the CDR3 is 15 residues. From germline, CDR1 is SEHNR and CDR2 FQNEAQ (reference sequence). Trimming pared 0 bases from V and 4 bases from J, leaving 12 bases between. In DNA, the CDR3 is TGTGCCAGCAGCTTAGCCCGCCCGGCCCCCTATGGCTACACCTTC. Translating gives CASSLARPAPYGYTF.